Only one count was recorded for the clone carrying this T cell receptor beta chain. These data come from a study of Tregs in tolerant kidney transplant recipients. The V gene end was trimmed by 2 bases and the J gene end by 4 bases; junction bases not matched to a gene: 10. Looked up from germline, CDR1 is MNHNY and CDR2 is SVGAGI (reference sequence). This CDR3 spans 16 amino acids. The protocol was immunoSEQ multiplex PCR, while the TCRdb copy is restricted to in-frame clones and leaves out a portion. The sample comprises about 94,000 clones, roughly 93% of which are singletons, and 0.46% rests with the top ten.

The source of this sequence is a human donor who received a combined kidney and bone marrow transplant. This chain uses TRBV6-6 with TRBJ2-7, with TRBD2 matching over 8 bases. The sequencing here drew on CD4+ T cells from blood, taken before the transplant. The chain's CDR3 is CASSYPLTGGGYEQYF. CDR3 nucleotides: TGTGCCAGCAGTTACCCTTTAACCGGGGGGGGGTACGAGCAGTACTTC.